This note documents a single T cell receptor beta chain sequence. The antigen is not known. The data are from a study of beta chain features in type 1 diabetes. Points from the study as a whole: Unsettled here was the matter of whether HLA type influences TCRB rearrangement. Equally in patients and controls, shorter templates might have been favored by PCR. All four CD4+ subsets from Type 1 diabetes patients carried moderately but significantly shorter TCRB CDR3s.

V was shortened by 6 bases and J by 11 bases, with 19 bases between the two germline ends. CDR1 MNHNS and CDR2 SASEGT come from the germline V gene. The CDR3 totals 14 residues. The whole isolated RNA underwent reverse transcription, so sequencing captured expressed TCRB transcripts. Data came from immunoSEQ multiplex PCR; TCRdb stores just in-frame clones and leaves some out. This sample carries 20,000 to 30,000 clones, approximately 69% of them seen once, and the ten largest clones take 4.2%. Using CD45RO/CCR7/CD25/CD127/CD95/CD27, CD4+ naive, central memory, regulatory and stem cell-like memory cells were sorted. Once sorted, every population was more than 98% pure.

This chain uses TRBV6-1 with TRBJ1-4; D not resolved. The specimen sequenced was Tregs from blood. This clonotype was sampled from a man aged 18 to 29 with type 1 diabetes. CDR3 protein: CASSTQSGFGKLFF. CDR3 in DNA: TGTGCCAGCAGCACACAGTCGGGGTTTGGGAAACTGTTTTTT.